What follows are 23 T cell receptor beta chains derived from one specimen sequenced in a study of long-term antiretroviral therapy in people with HIV. They ran version v3.0 of the immunoSEQ assay at survey level. Produced via immunoSEQ multiplex PCR; TCRdb's table is partial and in-frame only. The sample yields tens of thousands of clones, 76% seen once. The sequencing used unsorted PBMCs, collected 0.5 years after starting antiretroviral therapy. The receptors were gathered from a woman in her forties with HIV.

The chain couples TRBV7-2 to TRBJ1-1, with 9 positions matching TRBD1. Germline values: CDR1 SGHTA, CDR2 FQGNSA. The CDR3 runs 15 residues. V was pared by 6 bases and J by 2 bases, with 7 bases of the junction left unmatched. The CDR3 loop reads CASRPGQGGNTEAFF. The CDR3, as DNA: TGTGCCAGCAGACCGGGACAGGGTGGTAACACTGAAGCTTTCTTT.

V and J are TRBV9 and TRBJ1-6, with 10 bases aligning to TRBD1. Trimming at V came to 4 bases and at J to 8 bases, leaving 9 bases not matched to a gene. Germline CDR1 and CDR2: SGDLS and YYNGEE. The CDR3 covers 16 residues. CDR3 bases: TGTGCCAGCAGCTCGAGACAGGGGGCGTTTGATTCACCCCTCCACTTT. It specifies CASSSRQGAFDSPLHF.

This sequence joins TRBV4-2 and TRBJ2-5; the D gene is possibly TRBD1 (5 bases). V was clipped by 1 base and J by 6 bases, with 12 bases between them. This CDR3 is 14 amino acids long. Germline CDR1 LGHNA, CDR2 YNFKEQ. CDR3: CASSQVGDEKTQYF. DNA for the CDR3: TGTGCCAGCAGCCAAGTAGGGGATGAAAAGACCCAGTACTTC.

V usage is TRBV7-9 and J usage is TRBJ2-1, with D unclear. Between the trimmed V and J ends, which lost 5 bases and 9 bases, there was a span of 11 bases. The CDR3 totals 12 residues. CDR1 is SEHNR, CDR2 FQNEAQ, per germline (reference sequence). CDR3 sequence reads: CASSPVGIEQFF. The CDR3 bases are TGTGCCAGCAGCCCGGTTGGGATTGAGCAGTTCTTC.

This chain links TRBV27 with TRBJ1-6; maybe TRBD1 (6 bases). The CDR3 consists of 12 residues. Germline V lookup: CDR1 MNHEY, CDR2 SMNVEV (reference sequence). V was pared by 6 bases and J by 11 bases, with 11 bases between. The CDR3 spells CASRQGWTPLHF. The CDR3 region has the DNA TGTGCCAGCAGACAGGGTTGGACACCCCTCCACTTT.

V gene TRBV15 combines with J gene TRBJ1-4; no clear D gene. CDR1 LNHNV and CDR2 YYDKDF come from the germline V gene (reference sequence). The CDR3 spans 16 residues. The V gene lost 1 base and the J gene lost 4 bases, with 13 bases spanning the gap. The CDR3 spells CATSRGSDRDNEKLFF. CDR3 nucleotide sequence: TGTGCCACCAGCAGAGGATCGGACCGAGATAATGAAAAACTGTTTTTT. The full variable domain, completed using reference TRBV15 and TRBJ1-4, is DAMVIQNPRYQVTQFGKPVTLSCSQTLNHNVMYWYQQKSSQAPKLLFHYYDKDFNNEADTPDNFQSRRPNTSFCFLDIRSPGLGDTAMYLCATSRGSDRDNEKLFFGSGTQLSVL.

The rearrangement links TRBV6-5 to TRBJ2-1; D might be TRBD1 (6 bases). Germline values: CDR1 MNHEY, CDR2 SVGAGI. With 6 bases removed from V and 2 bases from J, the gap between germline ends came to 14 bases. This CDR3 contains 15 residues. The CDR3 DNA sequence: TGTGCCAGCAGGCCCCCGGGACAAACCTACAATGAGCAGTTCTTC. Its protein is CASRPPGQTYNEQFF.

V usage is TRBV4-2 and J usage is TRBJ2-2; D is perhaps TRBD1 (7 bases). This CDR3 is built from 16 residues. Per germline, CDR1 LGHNA and CDR2 YNFKEQ. V shed 1 base and J shed 6 bases, with 15 bases lying between them. CDR3 sequence (DNA): TGTGCCAGCAGCCAAGGGCGGGACAGTAGGGCCGGGGAGCTGTTTTTT. Protein sequence: CASSQGRDSRAGELFF.

The chain couples TRBV7-3 to TRBJ1-2; a weak D match, TRBD1 (5 bases). V lost 6 bases, J lost 6 bases, and 17 bases lay in between. The germline gives CDR1 SGHTA, CDR2 FQGTGA. CDR3 length equals 14 residues. The CDR3 region is CASRHPGREDGYTF. The CDR3 nucleotides are TGTGCCAGCAGACACCCGGGGCGTGAGGATGGCTACACCTTC.

The V gene is TRBV7-2, the J gene TRBJ1-2, with 9 positions matching TRBD1. With 1 base clipped from V and 8 bases from J, the junction kept 8 bases outside the gene matches. The CDR3 has 15 amino acids. CDR1 SGHTA and CDR2 FQGNSA come from the germline V gene. The CDR3 is CASSLGDRALFGYTF. The DNA for the CDR3 is TGTGCCAGCAGCTTAGGGGACAGGGCACTTTTCGGCTACACCTTC.

The chain joins TRBV6-1 to TRBJ1-3; tentative D call: TRBD1 (5 bases). The CDR3 extends over 14 amino acids. Per germline, CDR1 MNHNS and CDR2 SASEGT. Trimming removed 6 bases from V and 0 bases from J, with 9 bases in between. In nucleotides, the CDR3 is TGTGCCAGCAGATTGGACAACTCTGGAAACACCATATATTTT. Amino acid sequence: CASRLDNSGNTIYF.

This sequence joins TRBV19 and TRBJ2-5, with TRBD1 matching over 7 bases. CDR1 is LNHDA and CDR2 is SQIVND in the germline V gene (reference sequence). The CDR3 is 14 amino acids. Trimming cost V 4 bases and J 4 bases; bases outside gene matches: 6. The CDR3 DNA follows: TGTGCCAGTAGTAGGACAGGCAGATTAGAGACCCAGTACTTC. Translation gives CASSRTGRLETQYF.

This chain uses TRBV9 with TRBJ2-3, with 10 positions matching TRBD1. With V trimmed by 4 bases and J by 8 bases, 7 bases remained unmatched. The CDR3 extends over 14 amino acids. The germline V gene encodes CDR1 SGDLS and CDR2 YYNGEE. CDR3: CASSPGQGTATQYF. The DNA of the CDR3 is TGTGCCAGCAGCCCGGGACAGGGGACCGCTACGCAGTATTTT.

The V call is TRBV7-2, the J call TRBJ2-2, with 10 bases identical to TRBD2. The CDR3 totals 15 residues. Trimming removed 2 bases from V and 9 bases from J; junction bases left unmatched: 6. CDR1 and CDR2 (germline): SGHTA, FQGNSA. CDR3: CASSLYSSGGRELFF. Written as DNA, the CDR3 is TGTGCCAGCAGCTTATATTCTAGCGGGGGCAGGGAGCTGTTTTTT.

The chain has TRBV6-6 and TRBJ2-3; D call uncertain. Germline assignment: CDR1 MNHNY and CDR2 SVGAGI (reference sequence). This CDR3 spans 15 amino acids. The V gene lost 6 bases and the J gene lost 0 bases, with 13 bases spanning the gap. The CDR3 DNA is TGTGCCAGCAGCCGGACGGACCCTAGCACAGATACGCAGTATTTT. Translation gives CASSRTDPSTDTQYF.

The chain links TRBV6-4 to TRBJ1-1, with 8 bases lining up with TRBD1. The CDR3 runs 15 residues. CDR1 and CDR2 (germline): MRHNA, SNTAGT. J was trimmed by 4 bases and V by 4 bases; bases with no gene match: 8. CDR3 DNA sequence: TGTGCCAGCAGTGCCCAGGGGGCTCGGAGCACTGAAGCTTTCTTT. Residues: CASSAQGARSTEAFF.

The chain has TRBV6-5 and TRBJ1-1; TRBD1 matches at 8 bases. Germline CDR1 is MNHEY and CDR2 is SVGAGI. The CDR3 has 15 amino acids. V shed 0 bases and J 1 base; nucleotides not matched to a gene: 1. The CDR3 DNA reads TGTGCCAGCAGTTACTCTGGGACAGGGAACACTGAAGCTTTCTTT. Protein sequence: CASSYSGTGNTEAFF.

This chain uses TRBV7-2 with TRBJ2-7; D is unclear. This CDR3 is built from 14 residues. The V end was cut by 1 base, the J end by 11 bases, with 18 bases between. Looked up from germline, CDR1 is SGHTA and CDR2 is FQGNSA. The CDR3: CASSLDGRVPGKYF. The DNA of the CDR3 is TGTGCCAGCAGCTTAGATGGCCGGGTGCCTGGGAAGTACTTC.

The J gene is TRBJ2-7, the V gene TRBV7-9; a possible D gene is TRBD2 (6 bases). Germline lookup yields CDR1 SEHNR and CDR2 FQNEAQ (reference sequence). CDR3 length equals 17 residues. V lost 5 bases and J 0 bases, leaving 20 bases between the germline ends. The CDR3 DNA follows: TGTGCCAGCAGCCCTCTCCGCGGGGATCTCCGCTCCTACGAGCAGTACTTC. Residues: CASSPLRGDLRSYEQYF.

As DNA, the CDR3 is TGCGCCAGCAGCTTTCGGGGGGGGCTTTTCCCAGATACGCAGTATTTT. Residues: CASSFRGGLFPDTQYF. The chain employs TRBV5-1 and TRBJ2-3, with 8 bases lining up with TRBD2. The ends lost 2 bases at V and 4 bases at J; junction bases unmatched: 9. Germline V CDR1 and CDR2: SGHRS, YFSETQ. The CDR3 consists of 16 residues.

The chain has TRBV30 and TRBJ1-4; no clear D gene. Per the germline V gene, CDR1 is GTSNPN and CDR2 is SVGIG (reference sequence). Trimming stripped 1 base from V and 5 bases from J, with 14 bases between. The CDR3 is 15 amino acids. The CDR3 nucleotides read TGTGCCTGGAGTGCCTTAGGACGGTCAAATGAAAAACTGTTTTTT. This translates into CAWSALGRSNEKLFF.

This sequence joins TRBV7-2 and TRBJ1-2, with D possibly TRBD1 on 6 matching bases. The germline V gene encodes CDR1 SGHTA and CDR2 FQGNSA. The CDR3 is 12 amino acids. V lost 3 bases and J 6 bases, leaving 8 bases between the germline ends. The DNA for the CDR3 is TGTGCCAGCAGCTTTAGGGGGGATGGCTACACCTTC. This encodes CASSFRGDGYTF. Variable domain in full (rest from reference TRBV7-2 and TRBJ1-2): GAGVSQSPSNKVTEKGKDVELRCDPISGHTALYWYRQSLGQGLEFLIYFQGNSAPDKSGLPSDRFSAERTGGSVSTLTIQRTQQEDSAVYLCASSFRGDGYTFGSGTRLTVV.

The gene calls are TRBV5-1 and TRBJ2-5; no clear D. This CDR3 has 14 amino acids. V dropped 5 bases and J dropped 3 bases, with 14 bases sitting between them. Germline assignment: CDR1 SGHRS and CDR2 YFSETQ. The CDR3 bases are TGCGCCAGCAGGAAGGGCACGGTGGAAGAGACCCAGTACTTC. As protein: CASRKGTVEETQYF.